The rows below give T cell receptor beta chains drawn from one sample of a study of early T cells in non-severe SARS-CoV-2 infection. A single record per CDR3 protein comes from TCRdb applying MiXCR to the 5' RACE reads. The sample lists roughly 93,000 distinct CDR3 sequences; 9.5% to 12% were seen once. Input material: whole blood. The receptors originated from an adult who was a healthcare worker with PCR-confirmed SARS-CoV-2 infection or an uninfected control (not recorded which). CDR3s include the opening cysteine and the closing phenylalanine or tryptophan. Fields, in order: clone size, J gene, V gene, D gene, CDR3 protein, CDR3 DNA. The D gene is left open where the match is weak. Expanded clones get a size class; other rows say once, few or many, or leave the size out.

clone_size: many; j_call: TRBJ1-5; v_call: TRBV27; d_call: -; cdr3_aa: CASSFSSGPQHF; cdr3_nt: TGTGCCAGCAGCTTCAGTAGTGGGCCCCAGCATTTT
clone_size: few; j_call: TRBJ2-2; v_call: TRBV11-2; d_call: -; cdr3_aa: CASTGHVTGELFF; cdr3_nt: TGTGCCAGTACAGGGCATGTTACCGGGGAGCTGTTTTTT
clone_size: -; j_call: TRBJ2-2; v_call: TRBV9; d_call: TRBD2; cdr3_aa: CASSVASGMTGELFF; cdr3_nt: TGTGCCAGCAGCGTAGCTAGCGGGATGACCGGGGAGCTGTTTTTT
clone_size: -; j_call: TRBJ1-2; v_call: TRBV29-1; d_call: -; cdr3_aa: CSVRTEYGYTF; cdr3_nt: TGCAGCGTTCGGACAGAATATGGCTACACCTTC
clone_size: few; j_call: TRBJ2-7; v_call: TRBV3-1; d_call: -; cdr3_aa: CASSQETGGRASEQYF; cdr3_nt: TGTGCCAGCAGCCAAGAGACGGGGGGCAGAGCTTCCGAGCAGTACTTC
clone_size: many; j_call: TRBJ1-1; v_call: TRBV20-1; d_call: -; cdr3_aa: CSARSRGRPEAFF; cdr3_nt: TGCAGTGCTAGGTCGCGGGGGAGGCCTGAAGCTTTCTTT
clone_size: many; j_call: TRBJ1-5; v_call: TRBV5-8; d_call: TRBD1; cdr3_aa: CASSKDRLRDQPQHF; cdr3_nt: TGTGCCAGCAGCAAGGACAGGCTGAGGGATCAGCCCCAGCATTTT
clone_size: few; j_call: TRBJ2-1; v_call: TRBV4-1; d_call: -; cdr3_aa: CASSQDPYNEQFF; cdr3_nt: TGCGCCAGCAGCCAAGATCCCTACAATGAGCAGTTCTTC
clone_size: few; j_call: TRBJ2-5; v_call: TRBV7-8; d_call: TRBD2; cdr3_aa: CASSLVSGRARETQYF; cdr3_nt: TGTGCCAGCAGCTTAGTTAGCGGGAGGGCAAGAGAGACCCAGTACTTC
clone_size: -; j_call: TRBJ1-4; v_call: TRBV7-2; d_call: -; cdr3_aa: CASSSGGSNEKLFF; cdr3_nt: TGTGCCAGCAGCTCCGGCGGTAGTAATGAAAAACTGTTTTTT
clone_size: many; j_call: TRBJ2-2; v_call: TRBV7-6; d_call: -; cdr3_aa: CASSLRQVLNTGELFF; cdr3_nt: TGTGCCAGCAGCCTTAGACAGGTCCTGAACACCGGGGAGCTGTTTTTT
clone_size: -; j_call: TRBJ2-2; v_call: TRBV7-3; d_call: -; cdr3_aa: CASSLTYQGGSGELFF; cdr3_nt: TGTGCCAGCAGCTTAACGTACCAGGGCGGTTCCGGGGAGCTGTTTTTT
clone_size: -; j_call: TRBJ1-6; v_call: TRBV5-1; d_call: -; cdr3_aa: CASSEGVVGNSPLHF; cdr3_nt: TGCGCCAGCAGCGAAGGGGTCGTCGGTAACTCACCCCTCCACTTT
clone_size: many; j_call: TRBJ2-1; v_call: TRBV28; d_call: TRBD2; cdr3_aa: CASTVAGVPSDEQFF; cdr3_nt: TGTGCCAGCACCGTAGCGGGAGTGCCTTCGGATGAGCAGTTCTTC
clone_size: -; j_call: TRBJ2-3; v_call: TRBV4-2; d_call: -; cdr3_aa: CASSSGNTDTQYF; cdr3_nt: TGTGCCAGCAGCTCGGGGAACACAGATACGCAGTATTTT
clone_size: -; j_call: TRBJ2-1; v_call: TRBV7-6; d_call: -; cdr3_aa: CASSLEGNSGTVNEQFF; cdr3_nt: TGTGCCAGCAGCTTAGAAGGTAATAGCGGTACGGTCAATGAGCAGTTCTTC
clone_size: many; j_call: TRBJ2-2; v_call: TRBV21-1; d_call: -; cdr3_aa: CASSEDPYSNTGELFF; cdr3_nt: TGTGCCAGCAGCGAGGACCCGTATTCGAACACCGGGGAGCTGTTTTTT
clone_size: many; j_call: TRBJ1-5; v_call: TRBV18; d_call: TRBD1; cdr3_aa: CASSLGQGVYQPQHF; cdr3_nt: TGTGCCAGCTCCCTCGGACAGGGTGTCTATCAGCCCCAGCATTTT
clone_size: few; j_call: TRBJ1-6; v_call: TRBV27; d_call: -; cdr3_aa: CASSYGESNSPLHF; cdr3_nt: TGTGCCAGCAGTTATGGGGAGAGTAATTCACCCCTCCACTTT
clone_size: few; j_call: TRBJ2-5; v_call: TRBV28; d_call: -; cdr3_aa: CASTRGLTQYF; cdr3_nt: TGTGCCAGCACCCGTGGTTTGACCCAGTACTTC
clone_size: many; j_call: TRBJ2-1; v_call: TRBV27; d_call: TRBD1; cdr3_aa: CASRIGQVVNEQFF; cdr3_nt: TGTGCCAGCAGGATCGGACAGGTTGTTAATGAGCAGTTCTTC
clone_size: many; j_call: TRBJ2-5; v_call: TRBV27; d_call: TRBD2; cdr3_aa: CASSQLPGLAEETQYF; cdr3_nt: TGTGCCAGCAGTCAACTCCCGGGGCTAGCGGAAGAGACCCAGTACTTC
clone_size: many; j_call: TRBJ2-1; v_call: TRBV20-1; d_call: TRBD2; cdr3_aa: CSARRRGGHNEQFF; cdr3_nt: TGCAGTGCTAGGCGGCGGGGGGGACACAATGAGCAGTTCTTC
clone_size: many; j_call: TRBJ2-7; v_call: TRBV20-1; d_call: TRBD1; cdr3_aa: CSAGVPGQGVQYF; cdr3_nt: TGCAGTGCTGGAGTCCCGGGACAGGGGGTACAGTACTTC
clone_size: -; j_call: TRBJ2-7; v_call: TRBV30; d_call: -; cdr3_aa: CAWSAIGRIYEQYF; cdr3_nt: TGTGCCTGGAGTGCAATTGGACGGATCTACGAGCAGTACTTC
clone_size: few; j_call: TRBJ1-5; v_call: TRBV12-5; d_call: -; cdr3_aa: CASGVSTGGLNIGSNQPQHF; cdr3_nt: TGTGCTAGTGGCGTTTCAACTGGGGGCCTTAACATAGGGAGCAATCAGCCCCAGCATTTT
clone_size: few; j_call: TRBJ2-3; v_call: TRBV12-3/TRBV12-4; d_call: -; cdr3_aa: CASSSSIGADTQYF; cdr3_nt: TGTGCCAGCAGTTCCTCTATCGGAGCAGATACGCAGTATTTT
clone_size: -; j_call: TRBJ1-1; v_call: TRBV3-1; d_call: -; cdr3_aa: CASSHYAHATEAFF; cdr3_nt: TGTGCCAGCAGCCATTATGCCCACGCCACTGAAGCTTTCTTT
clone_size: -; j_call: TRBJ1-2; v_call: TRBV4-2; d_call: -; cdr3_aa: CASSQVGARGTTYYGYTF; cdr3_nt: TGTGCCAGCAGCCAAGTAGGTGCTAGGGGGACAACTTACTATGGCTACACCTTC
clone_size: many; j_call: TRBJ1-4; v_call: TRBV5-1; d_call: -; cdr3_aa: CASSVNSQNEKLFF; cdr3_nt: TGCGCCAGCAGTGTGAACAGCCAGAATGAAAAACTGTTTTTT
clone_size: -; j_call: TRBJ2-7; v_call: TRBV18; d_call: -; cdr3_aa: CASSLRRAEEQYF; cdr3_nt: TGTGCCAGCTCACTGAGGAGGGCCGAAGAGCAGTACTTC
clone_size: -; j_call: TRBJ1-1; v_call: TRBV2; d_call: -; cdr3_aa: CASSDVGAFF; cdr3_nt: TGTGCCAGCAGTGACGTCGGGGCTTTCTTT
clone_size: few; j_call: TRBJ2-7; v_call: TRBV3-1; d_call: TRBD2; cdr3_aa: CASSQGTSGYEQYF; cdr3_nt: TGTGCCAGCAGCCAAGGGACTAGCGGCTACGAGCAGTACTTC
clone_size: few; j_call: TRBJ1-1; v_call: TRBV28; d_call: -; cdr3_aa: CASSQTANTEAFF; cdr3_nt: TGTGCCAGCAGTCAGACGGCGAACACTGAAGCTTTCTTT
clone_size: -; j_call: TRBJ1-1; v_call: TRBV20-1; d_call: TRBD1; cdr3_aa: CSAGQGGTEAFF; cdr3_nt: TGCAGTGCTGGACAGGGAGGCACTGAAGCTTTCTTT
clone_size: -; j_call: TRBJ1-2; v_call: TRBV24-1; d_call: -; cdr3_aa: CATSEDSSFSGYTF; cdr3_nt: TGTGCCACCAGTGAGGACAGTAGTTTTAGTGGCTACACCTTC
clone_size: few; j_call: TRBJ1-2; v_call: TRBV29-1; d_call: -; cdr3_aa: CSVDRAYGYTF; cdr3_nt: TGCAGCGTAGACAGAGCCTATGGCTACACCTTC
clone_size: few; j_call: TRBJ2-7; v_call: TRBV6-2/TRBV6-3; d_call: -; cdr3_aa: CASRAGTAKNYEQYF; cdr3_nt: TGTGCCAGCAGGGCTGGGACGGCAAAGAACTACGAGCAGTACTTC
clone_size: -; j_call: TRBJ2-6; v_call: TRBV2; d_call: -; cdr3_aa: CASRDTGTGANVLTF; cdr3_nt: TGTGCCAGCAGAGATACAGGGACCGGGGCCAACGTCCTGACTTTC
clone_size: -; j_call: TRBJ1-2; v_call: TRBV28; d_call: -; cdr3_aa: CASSFTHPLGYGYTF; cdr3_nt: TGTGCCAGCAGTTTCACTCATCCCCTCGGCTATGGCTACACCTTC
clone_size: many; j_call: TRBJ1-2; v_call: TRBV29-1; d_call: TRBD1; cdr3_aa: CSHRGQGSGGYTF; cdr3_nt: TGCAGCCACCGGGGACAGGGGTCTGGCGGCTACACCTTC
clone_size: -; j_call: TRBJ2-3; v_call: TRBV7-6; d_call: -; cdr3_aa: CASSYREPTDTQYF; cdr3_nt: TGTGCCAGCAGCTACAGGGAGCCTACAGATACGCAGTATTTT
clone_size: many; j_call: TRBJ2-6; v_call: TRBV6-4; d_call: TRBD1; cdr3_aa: CASSGTGTGANVLTF; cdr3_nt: TGTGCCAGCAGTGGGACAGGGACTGGGGCCAACGTCCTGACTTTC
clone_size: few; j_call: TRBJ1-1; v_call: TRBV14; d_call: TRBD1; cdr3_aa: CASSHSGTGYTEAFF; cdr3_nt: TGTGCCAGCAGCCATTCCGGGACAGGGTACACTGAAGCTTTCTTT
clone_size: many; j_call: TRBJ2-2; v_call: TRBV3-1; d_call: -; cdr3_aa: CASSRRSVLQVTGELFF; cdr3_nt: TGTGCCAGCAGCCGCCGGTCAGTGCTACAAGTCACCGGGGAGCTGTTTTTT
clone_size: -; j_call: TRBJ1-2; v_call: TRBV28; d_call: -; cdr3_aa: CASSSAGSSNYGYTF; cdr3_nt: TGTGCCAGCAGTTCCGCGGGCAGTTCTAACTATGGCTACACCTTC
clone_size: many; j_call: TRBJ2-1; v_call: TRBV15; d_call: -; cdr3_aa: CATSTRWGSSYNEQFF; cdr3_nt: TGTGCCACCAGCACCCGGTGGGGTAGCTCCTACAATGAGCAGTTCTTC
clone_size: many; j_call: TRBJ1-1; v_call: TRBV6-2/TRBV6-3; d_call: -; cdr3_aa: CASSYQGGYTEAFF; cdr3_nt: TGTGCCAGCAGTTACCAGGGAGGGTACACTGAAGCTTTCTTT
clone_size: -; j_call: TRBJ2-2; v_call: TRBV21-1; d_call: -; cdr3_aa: CASSKVDGELFF; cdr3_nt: TGTGCCAGCAGCAAGGTCGACGGGGAGCTGTTTTTT
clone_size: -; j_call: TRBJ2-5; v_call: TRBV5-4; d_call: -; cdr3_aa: CASSLHQRQETQYF; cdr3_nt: TGTGCCAGCAGCTTACATCAGCGACAAGAGACCCAGTACTTC